This is a list of T cell receptor beta chains from one sample in a study of blood T cell repertoires in COVID-19. This table comes from immunoSEQ multiplex PCR, and its TCRdb copy is limited to in-frame clones, with some not included. Of around 37,000 clones listed, roughly 80% are singletons. The sample was peripheral blood. These receptors came from a man aged 55 to 70 with COVID-19, enrolled during active disease. Both conserved end residues are part of each CDR3. The size field is filled for only some rows; it gives once, few, many or a size class.

v_call clone_size cdr3_aa
TRBV6-6 NA CASSDAGLAGTNF
TRBV28 few CASLSRGGQSSYEQYF
TRBV6-5 NA CASSYGGETQYF
TRBV24-1 NA CATATALGRGHNEQFF
TRBV27 NA CASSLRTARSYSTDTQYF
TRBV6-5 NA CASKIRGVNTEAFF
TRBV4-3 few CASSPWAGDGIEKLFF
TRBV5-8 once CASSLELAVYEQYF
TRBV6-5 once CASSLTGFAETQYF
TRBV7-9 NA CASSLARGQGRRKTQYF
TRBV5-8 few CASSGGQGRGSTEAFF
TRBV10-1 once CASSGTGGRFAFF
TRBV7-9 few CASSRPGQRQGSQYF
TRBV9 NA CASSITGGEGQPQHF
TRBV25-1 NA CASSDFGSSYEQYF
TRBV6-2/TRBV6-3 NA CASSATRGRGTEAFF
TRBV7-3 NA CASSLDRDRTGENGELFF
TRBV18 NA CASSPGQGIRETQYF
TRBV27 NA CASSGTAHETQYF
TRBV7-9 NA CASSPGTGDYGYTF
TRBV19 NA CASSLRGTAGELFF
TRBV5-8 NA CASSYRGVNTEAFF
TRBV7-2 once CASSFRQGADTQYF
TRBV15 NA CATSTRGARGQPQHF
TRBV4-1 once CASSNVQGALSSPLHF
TRBV12-3/TRBV12-4 NA CASSRLSGTEAFF
TRBV11-2 NA CASSAQWPTEAFF
TRBV7-3 once CASTSEGSTFNEQFF
TRBV11-1 once CASSFRTGAGTAEAFF
TRBV5-1 NA CASSRTGENTGELFF
TRBV6-5 NA CASAGTANSPLHF
TRBV27 NA CASSLSRNYGYTF
TRBV28 NA CASSLGGQGNYGYTF
TRBV18 NA CASSSTGGPYEQYF
TRBV19 NA CASSIGGGPYGYTF
TRBV5-5 NA CASSPETGGPGNTIYF
TRBV6-2/TRBV6-3 NA CASSYSSWSYEQYF
TRBV7-2 NA CASSLGQGAGGYTF
TRBV2 few CASSERVRQPQHF
TRBV18 NA CASSPTSGVSGVDGYTF
TRBV24-1 NA CATSDLRTGAYEQYF
TRBV15 once CATSRGNVQGARNSPLHF
TRBV5-1 NA CASSPATGQGNTIYF
TRBV5-1 NA CASSRGRDTEAFF
TRBV29-1 NA CSVVRDSAYEQYF
TRBV6-2/TRBV6-3 NA CASSHLGQGRYEQFF
TRBV28 NA CASSLWTGGVDNYGYTF
TRBV5-6 NA CASSLTGSRTEAFF
TRBV15 NA CATSRDRAGSTEAFF